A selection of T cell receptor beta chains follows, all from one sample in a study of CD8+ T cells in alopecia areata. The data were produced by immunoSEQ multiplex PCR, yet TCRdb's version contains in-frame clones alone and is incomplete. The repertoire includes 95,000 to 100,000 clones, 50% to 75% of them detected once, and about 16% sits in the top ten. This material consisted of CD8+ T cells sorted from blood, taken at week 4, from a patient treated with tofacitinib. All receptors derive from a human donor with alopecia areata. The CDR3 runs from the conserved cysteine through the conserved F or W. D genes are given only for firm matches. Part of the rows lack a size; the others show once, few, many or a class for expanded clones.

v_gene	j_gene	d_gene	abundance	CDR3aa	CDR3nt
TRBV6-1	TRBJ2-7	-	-	CASSEGGTYEQYF	TGTGCCAGCAGTGAAGGTGGGACCTACGAGCAGTACTTC
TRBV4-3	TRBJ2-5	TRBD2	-	CASSQHPPSGASQETQYF	TGCGCCAGCAGCCAACACCCCCCTAGCGGGGCGTCCCAAGAGACCCAGTACTTC
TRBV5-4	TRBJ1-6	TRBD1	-	CASSPTGGHNSPLHF	TGTGCCAGCAGCCCCACAGGGGGCCATAATTCACCCCTCCACTTT
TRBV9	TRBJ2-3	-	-	CASSLPLDTQYF	TGTGCCAGCAGCCTCCCTCTGGATACGCAGTATTTT
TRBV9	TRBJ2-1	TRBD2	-	CASSVDNSGSFIVEQFF	TGTGCCAGCAGCGTAGATAATAGCGGGAGTTTTATCGTTGAGCAGTTCTTC
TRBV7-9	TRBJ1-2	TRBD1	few	CASSFGQGDGYTF	TGTGCCAGCAGCTTCGGACAGGGGGATGGCTACACCTTC
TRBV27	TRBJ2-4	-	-	CASSLPRGPPNF	TGTGCCAGCAGTTTACCCAGGGGCCCACCGAACTTC
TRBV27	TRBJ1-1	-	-	CASSLTGTAEAFF	TGTGCCAGCAGTTTAACAGGGACGGCGGAAGCTTTCTTT
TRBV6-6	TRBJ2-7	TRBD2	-	CASSYSGLAGGWYF	TGTGCCAGCAGTTACTCCGGACTAGCGGGGGGTTGGTACTTC
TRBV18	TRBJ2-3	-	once	CASSPPRTSSVPDTQYF	TGTGCCAGCTCACCACCACGTACCTCGTCAGTCCCAGATACGCAGTATTTT
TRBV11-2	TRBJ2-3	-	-	CASSLEKRSTDTQYF	TGTGCCAGCAGCTTAGAGAAGCGGAGCACAGATACGCAGTATTTT
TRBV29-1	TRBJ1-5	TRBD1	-	CSVEEGATGPQHF	TGCAGCGTTGAGGAGGGGGCCACCGGACCCCAGCATTTT
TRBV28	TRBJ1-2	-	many	CASSFSGGGRGYTF	TGTGCCAGCAGTTTTAGTGGCGGCGGACGCGGCTACACCTTC
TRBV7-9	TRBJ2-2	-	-	CASSLSGAENTGELFF	TGTGCCAGCAGCCTCTCAGGCGCGGAGAACACCGGGGAGCTGTTTTTT
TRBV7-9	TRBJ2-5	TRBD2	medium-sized	CASITVRGLATEETQYF	TGTGCCAGCATCACGGTGCGAGGACTAGCGACCGAAGAGACCCAGTACTTC
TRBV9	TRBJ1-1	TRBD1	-	CASSTPTGTDITEAFF	TGTGCCAGCAGCACCCCCACCGGGACAGACATCACTGAAGCTTTCTTT
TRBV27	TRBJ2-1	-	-	CAVETYNEQFF	TGTGCCGTAGAAACCTACAATGAGCAGTTCTTC
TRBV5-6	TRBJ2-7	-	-	CASSLVTATYEQYF	TGTGCCAGCAGCTTGGTCACAGCGACCTACGAGCAGTACTTC
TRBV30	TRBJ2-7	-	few	CAWSAPRRSSYEQYF	TGTGCCTGGAGTGCACCGAGGAGGAGCTCCTACGAGCAGTACTTC
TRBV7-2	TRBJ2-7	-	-	CASSLHGSELYEQYF	TGTGCCAGCAGCTTACATGGTTCAGAGCTCTACGAGCAGTACTTC
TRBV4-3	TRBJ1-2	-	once	CASSQDRGRGNGYTF	TGCGCCAGCAGCCAAGATCGGGGCAGGGGTAACGGCTACACCTTC
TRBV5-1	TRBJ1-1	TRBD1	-	CASSSSGTGGTEAFF	TGCGCCAGCAGCTCATCCGGGACAGGAGGGACTGAAGCTTTCTTT
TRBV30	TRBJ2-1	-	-	CAWSGGTLEQFF	TGTGCCTGGAGTGGAGGGACCCTCGAGCAGTTCTTC
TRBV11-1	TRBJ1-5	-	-	CASSLWGNQPQHF	TGTGCCAGCAGCTTATGGGGGAATCAGCCCCAGCATTTT
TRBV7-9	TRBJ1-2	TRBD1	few	CASSSGTVRGGYTF	TGTGCCAGCAGCTCCGGGACAGTGCGTGGAGGCTACACCTTC
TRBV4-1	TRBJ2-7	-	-	CASSPGTHDYEQYF	TGCGCCAGCAGCCCCGGGACGCATGACTACGAGCAGTACTTC
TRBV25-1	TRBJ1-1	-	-	CASSEYFSAWAFF	TGTGCCAGCAGTGAATATTTTTCAGCGTGGGCTTTCTTT